The T cell receptor beta chain described here comes from a study of blood T cell repertoires in COVID-19. Germline CDR1 is SGDLS and CDR2 is YYNGEE. The trim removed 0 bases at V and 6 bases at J, leaving 13 bases unmatched. The CDR3 is 19 residues long. TCRdb keeps only in-frame clones here, not all; method: immunoSEQ multiplex PCR. The data show about 350,000 clones, 88% seen once. The sequencing input was PBMCs or T cells enriched from blood (not recorded which). This clonotype was sampled from a woman aged 25 to 39 who had been exposed to COVID-19. V usage is TRBV9 and J usage is TRBJ2-2; 11 bases align to TRBD2. CDR3 region: CASSVVVAGGPGFSGELFF. For the CDR3, the DNA is TGTGCCAGCAGCGTAGTGGTAGCGGGAGGGCCCGGGTTCTCCGGGGAGCTGTTTTTT.